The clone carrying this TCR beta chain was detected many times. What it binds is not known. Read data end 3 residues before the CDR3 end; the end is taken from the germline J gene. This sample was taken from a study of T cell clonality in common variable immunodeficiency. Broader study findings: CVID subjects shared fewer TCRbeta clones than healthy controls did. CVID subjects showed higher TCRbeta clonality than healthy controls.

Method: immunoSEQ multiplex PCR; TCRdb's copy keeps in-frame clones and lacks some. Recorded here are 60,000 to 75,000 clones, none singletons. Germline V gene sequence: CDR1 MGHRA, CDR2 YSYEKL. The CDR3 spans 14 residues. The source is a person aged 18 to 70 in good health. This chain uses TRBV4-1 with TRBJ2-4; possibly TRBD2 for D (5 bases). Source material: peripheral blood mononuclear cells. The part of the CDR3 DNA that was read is TGCGCCAGCAGCCAAGAATGGACTCTCGCGGAT. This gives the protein CASSQEWTLAD. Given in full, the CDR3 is CASSQEWTLADQYF.